The 17 T cell receptor beta chains below all came from one sample that was sequenced in a study of OX40 agonist ivuxolimab in advanced cancers. Assay used: immunoSEQ multiplex PCR; TCRdb lists only in-frame clones, some missing. The sample holds about 80,000 clones, 85% to 95% seen once. The material was CD4+ or CD8+ T cells sorted from blood, obtained in a trial of the OX40 agonist ivuxolimab. The receptors stem from an adult with an advanced solid tumor such as melanoma, head and neck, liver or kidney cancer.

The CDR3 here is CASSELRDSPLHF. The DNA for the CDR3 is TGCGCCAGCAGTGAACTCCGGGACTCACCCCTCCACTTT. V usage is TRBV10-1 and J usage is TRBJ1-6; D may be TRBD1 (5 bases). V lost 3 bases and J 10 bases, leaving 10 bases between the germline ends. Germline V CDR1 and CDR2: WNHNN, SYGVQD (reference sequence). The CDR3 runs 13 residues.

This clone was seen a handful of times. J is TRBJ1-2 and V is TRBV7-3, with no clear D. Germline assignment: CDR1 SGHTA and CDR2 FQGTGA. Trimming left V 5 bases short and J 6 bases short, with 13 bases between. The CDR3 extends over 13 amino acids. CDR3 DNA: TGTGCCAGCAGCCCAGTAGCAGGAAATGGCTACACCTTC. Translation gives CASSPVAGNGYTF.

V and J are TRBV5-1 and TRBJ2-7, with D hard to call. This CDR3 spans 15 amino acids. Germline V gene sequence: CDR1 SGHRS, CDR2 YFSETQ. V dropped 7 bases and J dropped 5 bases, with 22 bases sitting between them. The CDR3: CASGPDETSTDEQYF. CDR3 nucleotides: TGCGCCAGCGGGCCTGATGAGACGTCAACGGACGAGCAGTACTTC.

The CDR3 spells CSGRGGGHNEQFF. In nucleotides, the CDR3 is TGCAGCGGACGGGGAGGCGGGCACAATGAGCAGTTCTTC. This rearrangement joins TRBV29-1 to TRBJ2-1, with D perhaps TRBD2 (6 bases). Trimming stripped 7 bases from V and 5 bases from J, with 15 bases between. Germline V gene sequence: CDR1 SQVTM, CDR2 ANQGSEA. The CDR3 spans 13 residues.

Points on this clone: The junction differs from germline at one of its ends, possibly a read error. This chain links TRBV7-7 with TRBJ1-1; D possibly corresponds to TRBD1 (6 bases). The CDR3 totals 16 residues. Germline lookup yields CDR1 SSHAT and CDR2 FNYEAQ (reference sequence). The CDR3 coding sequence is TGTGCTAGCATCCAGGGGTACAGGGTTGAGGGAACTGAAGCTTTCTTT. It is translated as CASIQGYRVEGTEAFF.

In nucleotides, the CDR3 is TGTGCCAGCAGCTCGGGACAGGTATTAGCGGCTAAATACTTC. This gives the protein CASSSGQVLAAKYF. This rearrangement joins TRBV5-6 to TRBJ2-5, with 8 bases that match TRBD1. V trimming: 3 bases; J trimming: 14 bases; junction bases outside the gene matches: 15. Germline CDR1 reads SGHDT; CDR2 reads YYEEEE. The CDR3 is made up of 14 amino acids. The entire variable domain, with the rest obtained from reference TRBV5-6 and TRBJ2-5, is as follows: DAGVTQSPTHLIKTRGQQVTLRCSPKSGHDTVSWYQQALGQGPQFIFQYYEEEERQRGNFPDRFSGHQFPNYSSELNVNALLLGDSALYLCASSSGQVLAAKYFGPGTRLLVL.

This clone was picked up one time. The rearrangement links TRBV10-3 to TRBJ2-1; 8 nucleotides line up with TRBD2. The CDR3 contains 15 residues. The V segment lost 3 bases and the J segment 4 bases; nucleotides outside the gene matches: 5. Germline CDR1 reads ENHRY; CDR2 reads SYGVKD. The CDR3 DNA reads TGTGCCATCAGTGAAGAAGCGGGGGAATACAATGAGCAGTTCTTC. Amino acids: CAISEEAGEYNEQFF.

The V gene is TRBV28, the J gene TRBJ1-4; D perhaps matches TRBD1 (5 bases). Germline-derived CDR1 and CDR2 are MDHEN and SYDVKM. V lost 6 bases to trimming and J lost 4 bases, with 12 bases between them. There are 14 residues in the CDR3. The CDR3 is CASSGASSNEKLFF. DNA for the CDR3: TGTGCCAGCAGCGGGGCGTCTAGTAATGAAAAACTGTTTTTT. The full variable domain, its missing parts supplied by reference TRBV28 and TRBJ1-4, is DVKVTQSSRYLVKRTGEKVFLECVQDMDHENMFWYRQDPGLGLRLIYFSYDVKMKEKGDIPEGYSVSREKKERFSLILESASTNQTSMYLCASSGASSNEKLFFGSGTQLSVL.

V and J are TRBV27 and TRBJ2-7; tentatively, D is TRBD1 (5 bases). V shed 3 bases and J shed 3 bases, with 9 bases lying between them. In germline, CDR1 is MNHEY, CDR2 SMNVEV (reference sequence). The CDR3 covers 13 residues. CDR3 residues: CASSLRQGYEQYF. The CDR3 nucleotides are TGTGCCAGCAGTTTGCGGCAGGGCTACGAGCAGTACTTC.

This clone came up once. This chain's CDR3 is CASKGTSGINEQFF. CDR3 in DNA: TGCGCCAGCAAAGGGACTAGCGGGATCAATGAGCAGTTCTTC. The J gene is TRBJ2-1, the V gene TRBV5-1; 13 bases fit TRBD2. Germline CDR1 reads SGHRS; CDR2 reads YFSETQ. CDR3 length equals 14 residues. The ends lost 6 bases at V and 6 bases at J; junction bases unmatched: 3.

The sample holds one count of this clone. This chain uses TRBV5-1 with TRBJ2-5, with 10 bases fitting TRBD1. Germline CDR1 is SGHRS and CDR2 is YFSETQ. V shed 6 bases and J 4 bases; nucleotides not matched to a gene: 9. This CDR3 has 15 amino acids. The CDR3 spells CASITGTGASETQYF. CDR3 sequence (DNA): TGCGCCAGCATTACCGGGACAGGGGCATCAGAGACCCAGTACTTC. Full variable domain (remainder filled in from reference TRBV5-1 and TRBJ2-5): KAGVTQTPRYLIKTRGQQVTLSCSPISGHRSVSWYQQTPGQGLQFLFEYFSETQRNKGNFPGRFSGRQFSNSRSEMNVSTLELGDSALYLCASITGTGASETQYFGPGTRLLVL.

The gene calls are TRBV7-2 and TRBJ2-7, with 9 bases lining up with TRBD2. The V segment lost 7 bases and the J segment 1 base; nucleotides outside the gene matches: 5. The CDR3 has 14 amino acids. Germline loops: CDR1 SGHTA, CDR2 FQGNSA. The CDR3: CASMRLAASYEQYF. The CDR3 bases are TGTGCCAGCATGCGACTAGCGGCTTCCTACGAGCAGTACTTC.

The chain uses TRBV27 and TRBJ2-2, with 7 bases aligning to TRBD2. V shed 2 bases, J shed 3 bases, and the junction held 9 bases outside the gene matches. The CDR3 runs 17 residues. The germline gives CDR1 MNHEY, CDR2 SMNVEV (reference sequence). CDR3: CASSLVRLADYTGELFF. The CDR3 DNA reads as TGTGCCAGCAGTTTAGTCCGGCTAGCGGACTACACCGGGGAGCTGTTTTTT.

The rearrangement links TRBV6-6 to TRBJ1-4, with 7 bases fitting TRBD1. V dropped 8 bases and J dropped 4; count of bases not matched to a gene: 4. The CDR3 has 13 amino acids. Germline V gene sequence: CDR1 MNHNY, CDR2 SVGAGI (reference sequence). The CDR3 spells CASLDRSNEKLFF. CDR3 coding DNA: TGTGCCAGCCTGGACAGGAGTAATGAAAAACTGTTTTTT.

The table lists this clone with a count of one. The chain has TRBV7-3 and TRBJ1-1; D possibly corresponds to TRBD1 (5 bases). This CDR3 spans 13 amino acids. The germline gives CDR1 SGHTA, CDR2 FQGTGA. Between the trimmed V and J ends, which lost 5 bases and 1 base, there was a span of 8 bases. The chain's CDR3 is CASSRGQNTEAFF. In DNA form, the CDR3 reads TGTGCCAGCAGCCGCGGACAGAACACTGAAGCTTTCTTT.

Only one count was recorded for this clone. The rearrangement joins TRBV7-8 to TRBJ2-1; D gene unclear. This CDR3 contains 16 residues. CDR1 is SGHVS and CDR2 is FQNEAQ in the germline V gene. Deletions cut 5 bases from V and 0 bases from J, with 14 bases between. The CDR3 DNA follows: TGTGCCAGCAGCCCAAGTACGGCAGTCTCCTACAATGAGCAGTTCTTC. Amino acids: CASSPSTAVSYNEQFF.

The chain links TRBV6-5 to TRBJ2-7, with TRBD2 matching 8 bases. Per the germline V gene, CDR1 is MNHEY and CDR2 is SVGAGI. This CDR3 contains 13 residues. V lost 8 bases to trimming and J lost 6 bases; unmatched junction nucleotides: 9. Written as DNA, the CDR3 is TGTGCCAGCTCCCGGGAGGGTTGGGGCGAGCAGTACTTC. Protein: CASSREGWGEQYF.